The sequence of this TCR beta chain was determined in a study of low-dose radiotherapy and immunotherapy resistance in tumors. Study-wide context: The treatment that patients received was intravenous nivolumab 240 mg every two weeks plus ipilimumab 1 mg/kg every six weeks.

V was shortened by 1 base and J by 6 bases, with 10 bases between the two germline ends. Per the germline V gene, CDR1 is SGHAT and CDR2 is FQDESV (reference sequence). The CDR3 covers 14 residues. Time point: before trial treatment. Treatment of the donors consisted of nivolumab and ipilimumab (plus aspirin, low-dose cyclophosphamide and low-dose radiotherapy). In this sample, this clonotype turned up many times. Alpha and beta chains were covered, as first-strand cDNA relied on TRAV- and TRBV-specific primers. The TCRs were subjected to amplification over approximately 18 PCR cycles employing a constant-region primer in conjunction with a V-primer adapter. A single record per CDR3 protein comes from TCRdb applying MiXCR to the reads. The sample lists tens of thousands of distinct CDR3 sequences; around 30% were seen once.

The clonotype comes from a female donor with ovarian cancer. The chain joins TRBV11-1 to TRBJ2-1, with unresolved D. Specimen: PBMCs, collected before treatment. The CDR3 DNA reads TGTGCCAGCAGCTTAGAGAGAGTGGCCAATGAGCAGTTCTTC. Protein: CASSLERVANEQFF.